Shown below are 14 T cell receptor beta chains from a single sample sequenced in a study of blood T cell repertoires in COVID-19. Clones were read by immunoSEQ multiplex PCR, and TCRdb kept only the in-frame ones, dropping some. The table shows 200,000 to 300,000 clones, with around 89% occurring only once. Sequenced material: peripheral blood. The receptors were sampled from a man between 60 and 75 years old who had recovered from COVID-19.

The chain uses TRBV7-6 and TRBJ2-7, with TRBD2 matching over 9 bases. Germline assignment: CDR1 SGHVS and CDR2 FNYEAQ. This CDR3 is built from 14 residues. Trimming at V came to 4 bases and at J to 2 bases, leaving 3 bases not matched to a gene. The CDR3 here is CASSSSGATYEQYF. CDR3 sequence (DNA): TGTGCCAGCAGCTCTAGCGGGGCGACCTACGAGCAGTACTTC.

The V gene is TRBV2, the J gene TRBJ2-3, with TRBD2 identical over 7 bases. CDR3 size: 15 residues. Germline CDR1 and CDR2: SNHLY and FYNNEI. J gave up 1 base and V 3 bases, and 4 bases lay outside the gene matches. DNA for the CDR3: TGTGCCAGCAGTGATGCGCTAGCGGGCACAGATACGCAGTATTTT. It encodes CASSDALAGTDTQYF.

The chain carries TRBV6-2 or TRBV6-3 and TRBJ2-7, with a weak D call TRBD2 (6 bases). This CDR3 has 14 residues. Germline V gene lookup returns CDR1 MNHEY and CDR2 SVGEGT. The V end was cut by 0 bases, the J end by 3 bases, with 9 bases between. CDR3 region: CASSYSAGSYEQYF. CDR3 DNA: TGTGCCAGCAGTTACTCGGCCGGGAGCTACGAGCAGTACTTC.

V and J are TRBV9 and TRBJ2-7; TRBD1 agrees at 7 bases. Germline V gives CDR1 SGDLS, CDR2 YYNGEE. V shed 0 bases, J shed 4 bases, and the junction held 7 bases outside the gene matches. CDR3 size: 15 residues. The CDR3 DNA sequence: TGTGCCAGCAGCGTAGGTCTGGGGACAGCTTACGAGCAGTACTTC. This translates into CASSVGLGTAYEQYF.

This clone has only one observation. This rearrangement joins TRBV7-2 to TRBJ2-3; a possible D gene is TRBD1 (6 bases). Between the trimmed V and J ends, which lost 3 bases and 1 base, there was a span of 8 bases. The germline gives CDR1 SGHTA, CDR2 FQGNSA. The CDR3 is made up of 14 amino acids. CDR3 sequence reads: CASSFGQRTDTQYF. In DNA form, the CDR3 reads TGTGCCAGCAGCTTTGGACAGCGCACAGATACGCAGTATTTT.

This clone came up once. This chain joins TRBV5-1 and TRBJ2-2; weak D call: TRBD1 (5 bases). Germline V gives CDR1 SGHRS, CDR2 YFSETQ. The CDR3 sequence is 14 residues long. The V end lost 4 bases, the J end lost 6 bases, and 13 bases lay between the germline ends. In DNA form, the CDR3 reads TGCGCCAGCAGCGCCCACCAGGGTCCCGGGGAGCTGTTTTTT. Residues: CASSAHQGPGELFF.

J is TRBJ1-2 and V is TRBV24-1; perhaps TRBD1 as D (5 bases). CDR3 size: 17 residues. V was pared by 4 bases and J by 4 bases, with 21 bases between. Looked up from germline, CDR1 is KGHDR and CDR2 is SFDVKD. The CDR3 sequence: CATSDPTAGRGSYGYTF. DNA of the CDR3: TGTGCCACCAGTGACCCTACGGCAGGGAGGGGCAGCTATGGCTACACCTTC.

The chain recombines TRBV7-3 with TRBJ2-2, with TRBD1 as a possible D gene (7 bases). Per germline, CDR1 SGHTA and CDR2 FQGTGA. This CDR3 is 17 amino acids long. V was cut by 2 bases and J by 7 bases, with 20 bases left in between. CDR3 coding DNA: TGTGCCAGCAGCTTAGGATCTGGGCAGGGGGGCGGCGGGGAGCTGTTTTTT. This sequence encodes CASSLGSGQGGGGELFF.

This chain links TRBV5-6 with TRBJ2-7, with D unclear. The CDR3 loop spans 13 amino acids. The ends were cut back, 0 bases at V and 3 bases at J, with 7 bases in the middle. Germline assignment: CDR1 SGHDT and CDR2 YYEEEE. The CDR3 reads CASSLGQIYEQYF. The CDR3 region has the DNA TGTGCCAGCAGCTTGGGTCAGATCTACGAGCAGTACTTC.

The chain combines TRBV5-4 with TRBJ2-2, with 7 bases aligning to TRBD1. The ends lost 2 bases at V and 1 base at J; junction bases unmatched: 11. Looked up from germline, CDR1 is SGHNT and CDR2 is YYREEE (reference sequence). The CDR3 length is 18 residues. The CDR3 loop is CASSLRLRTGVNTGELFF. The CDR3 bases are TGTGCCAGCAGCTTAAGGCTTAGAACAGGGGTGAACACCGGGGAGCTGTTTTTT.

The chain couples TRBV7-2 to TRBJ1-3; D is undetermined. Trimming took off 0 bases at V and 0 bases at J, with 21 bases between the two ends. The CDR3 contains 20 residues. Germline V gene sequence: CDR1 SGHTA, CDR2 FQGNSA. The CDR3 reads CASSLASNIGGWNSGNTIYF. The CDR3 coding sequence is TGTGCCAGCAGCTTAGCTTCCAATATCGGCGGGTGGAACTCTGGAAACACCATATATTTT.

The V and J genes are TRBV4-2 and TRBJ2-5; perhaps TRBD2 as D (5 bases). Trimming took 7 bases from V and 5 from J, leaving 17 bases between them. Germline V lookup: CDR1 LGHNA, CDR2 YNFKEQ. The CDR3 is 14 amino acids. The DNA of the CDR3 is TGTGCCAGCAAAGTAGGTGGGTCGGGGGAGACCCAGTACTTC. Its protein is CASKVGGSGETQYF.

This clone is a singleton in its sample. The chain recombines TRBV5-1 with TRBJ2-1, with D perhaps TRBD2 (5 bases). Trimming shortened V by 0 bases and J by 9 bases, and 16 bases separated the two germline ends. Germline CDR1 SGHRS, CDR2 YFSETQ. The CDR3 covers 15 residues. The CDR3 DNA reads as TGCGCCAGCAGCTTGGCCGCCCGCCGGGGTTCTGAGCAGTTCTTC. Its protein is CASSLAARRGSEQFF.

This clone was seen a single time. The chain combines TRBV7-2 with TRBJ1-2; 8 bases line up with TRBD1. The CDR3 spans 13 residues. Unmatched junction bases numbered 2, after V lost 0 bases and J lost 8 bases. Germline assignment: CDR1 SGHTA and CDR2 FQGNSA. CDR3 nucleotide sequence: TGTGCCAGCAGCTTAGCGGACAGGGCCGGCTACACCTTC. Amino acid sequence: CASSLADRAGYTF.